Below are 23 T cell receptor beta chains sequenced from a single sample in a study of blood T cell repertoires in COVID-19. Clones were read by immunoSEQ multiplex PCR, and TCRdb kept only the in-frame ones, dropping some. The sample has approximately 270,000 clones; almost 90% are singletons. The sample consisted of peripheral blood. Receptors were obtained from a man aged 80 or over with acute or convalescent COVID-19.

The chain joins TRBV6-2 or TRBV6-3 to TRBJ2-5; D may be TRBD1 (6 bases). CDR3 length: 15 residues. Germline lookup yields CDR1 MNHEY and CDR2 SVGEGT. V lost 1 base and J 1 base, leaving 10 bases between the germline ends. The CDR3 is CASSYLTGRQETQYF. The CDR3 nucleotides are TGTGCCAGCAGTTACTTGACAGGCCGCCAAGAGACCCAGTACTTC.

The gene calls are TRBV19 and TRBJ2-1, with TRBD2 as a possible D gene (6 bases). This CDR3 region has 16 residues. V was shortened by 3 bases and J by 4 bases, with 16 bases between the two germline ends. CDR1 and CDR2 from the germline V gene are LNHDA and SQIVND (reference sequence). This CDR3 reads CASSMDARRVYNEQFF. In nucleotides, the CDR3 is TGTGCCAGTAGTATGGACGCCAGGAGGGTATACAATGAGCAGTTCTTC.

This sequence joins TRBV20-1 and TRBJ1-5, with 8 bases that match TRBD1. Unmatched junction bases numbered 3, after V lost 3 bases and J lost 2 bases. Germline values: CDR1 DFQATT, CDR2 SNEGSKA (reference sequence). The CDR3 has 14 amino acids. The CDR3 loop is CSASSDRGNQPQHF. The CDR3 region has the DNA TGCAGTGCTAGTTCGGACAGGGGCAATCAGCCCCAGCATTTT.

This chain joins TRBV28 and TRBJ2-3; 10 positions match TRBD2. The CDR3 is made up of 14 amino acids. Trimming cost V 7 bases and J 2 bases; bases outside gene matches: 3. The germline V gene has CDR1 MDHEN and CDR2 SYDVKM. The CDR3 region has the DNA TGTGCCAGCAAGCGGGGGGGGCCCACAGATACGCAGTATTTT. Translation gives CASKRGGPTDTQYF.

The chain couples TRBV5-6 to TRBJ2-3; tentatively, D is TRBD1 (6 bases). Per the germline V gene, CDR1 is SGHDT and CDR2 is YYEEEE. The length of the CDR3 is 16 residues. Trimming shortened V by 5 bases and J by 0 bases, and 16 bases separated the two germline ends. The CDR3 DNA reads TGTGCCAGCAGTAACTCGAGGGGGAGTAGCACAGATACGCAGTATTTT. Protein sequence: CASSNSRGSSTDTQYF.

This chain connects TRBV18 to TRBJ2-2, with 7 bases fitting TRBD2. CDR1 is KGHSH and CDR2 is LQKENI in the germline V gene. V was pared by 3 bases and J by 3 bases, with 4 bases of the junction left unmatched. This CDR3 is built from 15 residues. Written as DNA, the CDR3 is TGTGCCAGCTCACCGCTCCTAGCGGACACCGGGGAGCTGTTTTTT. Its translation is CASSPLLADTGELFF.

The chain carries TRBV6-5 and TRBJ2-5, with D possibly being TRBD1 (5 bases). Trimming took 2 bases from V and 0 from J, leaving 7 bases between them. The CDR3 has 14 residues. Per germline, CDR1 MNHEY and CDR2 SVGAGI. DNA of the CDR3: TGTGCCAGCAGTTACGCACAGGACCAAGAGACCCAGTACTTC. It encodes CASSYAQDQETQYF.

The J gene is TRBJ2-5, the V gene TRBV9; tentative D call: TRBD2 (7 bases). The CDR3 totals 16 residues. Germline V gene lookup returns CDR1 SGDLS and CDR2 YYNGEE. V was shortened by 0 bases and J by 3 bases, with 15 bases between the two germline ends. CDR3 in amino acids: CASSVDGGAIKETQYF. DNA of the CDR3: TGTGCCAGCAGCGTAGATGGGGGGGCAATAAAAGAGACCCAGTACTTC.

The chain recombines TRBV5-5 with TRBJ1-2; no firm D call. The CDR3 spans 14 residues. Germline V gives CDR1 SGHKS, CDR2 YYEKEE (reference sequence). The ends were cut back, 0 bases at V and 0 bases at J, with 6 bases in the middle. For the CDR3, the DNA is TGTGCCAGCAGCTTGGGCAGTTCTAACTATGGCTACACCTTC. It codes for CASSLGSSNYGYTF.

The rearrangement links TRBV7-9 to TRBJ1-1; TRBD1 is a possible D gene (5 bases). The CDR3 loop spans 15 amino acids. Trimming cost V 4 bases and J 5 bases, with 17 bases left between them. Germline V gives CDR1 SEHNR, CDR2 FQNEAQ (reference sequence). CDR3 DNA: TGTGCCAGCAGCTCCTACCGATCAGGGAAGACTGAAGCTTTCTTT. This translates into CASSSYRSGKTEAFF.

This rearrangement joins TRBV5-3 to TRBJ2-7; a possible D gene is TRBD2 (5 bases). TRBV5-3 is sorted into the ORF group, with uncertain function. V was cut by 4 bases and J by 6 bases, with 20 bases left in between. This CDR3 has 15 amino acids. CDR3 protein: CARSIGAWGVPEQYF. Here the CDR3 DNA reads TGTGCCAGAAGCATAGGCGCGTGGGGAGTCCCCGAGCAGTACTTC.

The sample holds a few counts of this clone. The chain joins TRBV5-6 to TRBJ2-7, with TRBD2 as a possible D gene (6 bases). The CDR3 is 16 residues long. The germline CDR1 and CDR2 sequences are SGHDT and YYEEEE. Deletions cut 2 bases from V and 3 bases from J, with 18 bases between. CDR3 loop: CASSFGRGSSDYEQYF. The CDR3, as DNA: TGTGCCAGCAGCTTCGGGCGGGGCTCCTCAGACTACGAGCAGTACTTC.

This chain uses TRBV21-1 with TRBJ2-7; whether TRBD2, the table's D call, matches the DNA was not checked. TRBV21-1 is noted as a pseudogene. The CDR3 is 11 residues long. CDR3 in amino acids: CASTGGYEQYF. For the CDR3, the DNA is TGTGCCAGCACGGGGGGGTACGAGCAGTACTTC.

This clone was observed a single time. The rearrangement joins TRBV7-3 to TRBJ2-1; 13 bases map to TRBD2. The CDR3 extends over 15 amino acids. V was pared by 6 bases and J by 10 bases, with 9 bases of the junction left unmatched. Germline loops: CDR1 SGHTA, CDR2 FQGTGA. The chain's CDR3 is CASSLLAGGPQEQFF. Here the CDR3 DNA reads TGTGCCAGCAGTTTACTAGCGGGGGGGCCGCAAGAGCAGTTCTTC.

This chain connects TRBV10-1 to TRBJ2-7; no reliable D call. The CDR3 consists of 15 residues. Germline V gives CDR1 WNHNN, CDR2 SYGVQD (reference sequence). V dropped 0 bases and J dropped 3 bases, with 12 bases sitting between them. CDR3 region: CASSESTVRGYEQYF. The DNA for the CDR3 is TGCGCCAGCAGTGAGTCCACGGTACGAGGCTACGAGCAGTACTTC.

J is TRBJ1-6 and V is TRBV5-3; D unclear. TRBV5-3 is identified as an open reading frame with a role that is uncertain. This CDR3 comprises 17 residues. V was trimmed by 4 bases and J by 2 bases, leaving 16 bases between them. The CDR3 sequence is CARSRRQPRTYNSPLHF. As DNA, the CDR3 is TGTGCCAGAAGCCGTAGACAACCAAGGACCTATAATTCACCCCTCCACTTT.

This clone was found a few times. The J gene is TRBJ2-7, the V gene TRBV5-6; 7 bases line up with TRBD2. In germline, CDR1 is SGHDT, CDR2 YYEEEE. V was clipped by 7 bases and J by 3 bases; unmatched bases: 7. This CDR3 spans 13 amino acids. CDR3: CASGPSGYYEQYF. The CDR3 region has the DNA TGTGCCAGCGGTCCTAGCGGTTACTACGAGCAGTACTTC.

The J gene is TRBJ1-1, the V gene TRBV10-3; possibly TRBD1 for D (6 bases). Germline CDR1 is ENHRY and CDR2 is SYGVKD. V gave up 0 bases and J gave up 1 base, with 9 bases separating them. The CDR3 consists of 15 residues. Here the CDR3 DNA reads TGTGCCATCAGTGAGTCGCAGGGGCGGAACACTGAAGCTTTCTTT. Its protein is CAISESQGRNTEAFF.

CDR3 bases: TGTGCCAGCAGAGGGGCCGTCGGGACTGAAGCTTTCTTT. This sequence encodes CASRGAVGTEAFF. The rearrangement joins TRBV25-1 to TRBJ1-1; possible D gene TRBD1, 5 bases. The germline CDR1 and CDR2 sequences are MGHDK and SYGVNS. Between the trimmed V and J ends, which lost 6 bases and 5 bases, there was a span of 13 bases. This CDR3 has 13 residues.

This chain links TRBV9 with TRBJ2-2, with 12 bases fitting TRBD2. This CDR3 region has 18 residues. The V and J ends lost 0 bases and 4 bases, in that order; junction bases with no gene match: 7. From germline, CDR1 is SGDLS and CDR2 YYNGEE. The CDR3 DNA reads TGTGCCAGCAGCGTAGAGGCGGGACTAGCGGGCTTCACCGGGGAGCTGTTTTTT. It is translated as CASSVEAGLAGFTGELFF.

The chain carries TRBV19 and TRBJ1-2; 9 bases align to TRBD1. This CDR3 spans 14 amino acids. Germline values: CDR1 LNHDA, CDR2 SQIVND (reference sequence). Unmatched junction bases numbered 7, after V lost 7 bases and J lost 4 bases. The chain's CDR3 is CASNPGTGSYGYTF. The CDR3 DNA reads as TGTGCCAGTAACCCCGGGACAGGGAGCTATGGCTACACCTTC.

The chain recombines TRBV28 with TRBJ2-3; a possible D gene is TRBD2 (6 bases). CDR1 MDHEN and CDR2 SYDVKM come from the germline V gene. The CDR3 is 16 residues long. V was trimmed by 7 bases and J by 2 bases, leaving 19 bases between them. The CDR3 is CASTREARGFTDTQYF. The CDR3 coding sequence is TGTGCCAGCACAAGAGAGGCGCGGGGATTCACAGATACGCAGTATTTT.

V is TRBV7-9 and J is TRBJ1-1; 10 bases map to TRBD1. Germline CDR1 reads SEHNR; CDR2 reads FQNEAQ (reference sequence). The length of the CDR3 is 14 residues. The V gene end was trimmed by 4 bases and the J gene end by 5 bases; junction bases not matched to a gene: 4. The chain's CDR3 is CASSSPGQGTEAFF. CDR3 nucleotides: TGTGCCAGCAGCTCTCCGGGACAGGGGACTGAAGCTTTCTTT.